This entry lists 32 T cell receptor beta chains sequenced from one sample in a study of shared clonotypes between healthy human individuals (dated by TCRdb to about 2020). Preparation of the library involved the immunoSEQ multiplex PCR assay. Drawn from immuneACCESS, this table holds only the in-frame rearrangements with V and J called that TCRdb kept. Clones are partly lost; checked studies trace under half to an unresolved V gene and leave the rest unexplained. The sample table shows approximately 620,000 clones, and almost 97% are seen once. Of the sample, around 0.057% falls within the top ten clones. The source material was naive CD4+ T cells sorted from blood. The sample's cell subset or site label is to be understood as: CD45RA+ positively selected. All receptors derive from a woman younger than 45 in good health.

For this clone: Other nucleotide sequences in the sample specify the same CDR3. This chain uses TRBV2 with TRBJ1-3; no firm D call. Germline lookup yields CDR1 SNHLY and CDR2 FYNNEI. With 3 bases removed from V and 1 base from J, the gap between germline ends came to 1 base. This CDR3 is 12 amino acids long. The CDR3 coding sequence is TGTGCCAGCAGTGAGTCTGGAAACACCATATATTTT. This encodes CASSESGNTIYF.

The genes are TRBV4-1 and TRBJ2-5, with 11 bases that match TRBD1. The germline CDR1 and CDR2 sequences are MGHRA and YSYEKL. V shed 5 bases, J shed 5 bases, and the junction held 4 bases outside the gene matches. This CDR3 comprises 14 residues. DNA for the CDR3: TGCGCCAGCAGCTGGACAGGGGGCGCGGAGACCCAGTACTTC. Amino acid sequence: CASSWTGGAETQYF.

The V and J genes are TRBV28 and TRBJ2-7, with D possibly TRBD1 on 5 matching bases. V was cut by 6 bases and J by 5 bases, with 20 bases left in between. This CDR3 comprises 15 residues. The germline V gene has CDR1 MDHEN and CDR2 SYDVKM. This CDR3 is CASSPLGVRFHEQYF. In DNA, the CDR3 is TGTGCCAGCAGCCCTCTAGGGGTTAGATTCCACGAGCAGTACTTC.

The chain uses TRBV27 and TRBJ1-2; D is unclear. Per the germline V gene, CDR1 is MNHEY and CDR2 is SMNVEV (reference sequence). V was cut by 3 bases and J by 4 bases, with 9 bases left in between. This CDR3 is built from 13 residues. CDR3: CASSFNSGYGYTF. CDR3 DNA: TGTGCCAGCAGTTTCAACAGCGGCTATGGCTACACCTTC.

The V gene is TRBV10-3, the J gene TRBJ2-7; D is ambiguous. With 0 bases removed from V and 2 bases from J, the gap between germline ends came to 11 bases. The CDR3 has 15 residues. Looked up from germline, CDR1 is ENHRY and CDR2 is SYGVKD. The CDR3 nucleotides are TGTGCCATCAGTGAGTCCTTCCTCCGGACCTACGAGCAGTACTTC. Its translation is CAISESFLRTYEQYF.

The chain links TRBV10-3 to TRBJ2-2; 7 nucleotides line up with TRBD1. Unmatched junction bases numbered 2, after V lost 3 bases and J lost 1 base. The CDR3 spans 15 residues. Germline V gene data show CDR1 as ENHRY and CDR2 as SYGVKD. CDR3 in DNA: TGTGCCATCAGTGAATGGGACAGGAACACCGGGGAGCTGTTTTTT. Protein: CAISEWDRNTGELFF.

CDR3 amino acids: CAWAISKAGQLYEQYF. The CDR3 DNA reads as TGTGCCTGGGCCATCTCAAAGGCCGGTCAACTTTACGAGCAGTACTTC. The genes are TRBV30 and TRBJ2-7; D remains ambiguous. Looked up from germline, CDR1 is GTSNPN and CDR2 is SVGIG (reference sequence). CDR3 length equals 16 residues. Trimming cost V 5 bases and J 4 bases, with 24 bases left between them.

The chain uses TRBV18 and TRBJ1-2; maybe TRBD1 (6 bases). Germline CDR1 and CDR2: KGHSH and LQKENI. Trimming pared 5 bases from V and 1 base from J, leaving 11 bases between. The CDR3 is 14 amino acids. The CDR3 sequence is CASSATGRNYGYTF. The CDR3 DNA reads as TGTGCCAGCTCAGCGACAGGCCGTAACTATGGCTACACCTTC.

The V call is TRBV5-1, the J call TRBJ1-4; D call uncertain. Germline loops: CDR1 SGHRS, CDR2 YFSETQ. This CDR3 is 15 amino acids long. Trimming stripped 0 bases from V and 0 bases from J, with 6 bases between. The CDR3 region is CASSLGGTTNEKLFF. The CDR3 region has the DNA TGCGCCAGCAGCTTGGGCGGGACAACTAATGAAAAACTGTTTTTT.

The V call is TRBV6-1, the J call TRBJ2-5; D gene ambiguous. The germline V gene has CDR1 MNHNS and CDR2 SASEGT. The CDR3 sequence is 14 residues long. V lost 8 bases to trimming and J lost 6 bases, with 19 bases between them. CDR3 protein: CASARASTTQTQYF. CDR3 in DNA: TGTGCCAGCGCGCGCGCATCAACCACCCAGACCCAGTACTTC.

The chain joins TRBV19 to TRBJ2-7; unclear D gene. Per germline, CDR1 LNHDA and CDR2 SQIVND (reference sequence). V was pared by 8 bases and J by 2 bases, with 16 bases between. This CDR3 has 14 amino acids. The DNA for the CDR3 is TGTGCCAGTGGCTCTCCTAGGCCCCCCTACGAGCAGTACTTC. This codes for CASGSPRPPYEQYF.

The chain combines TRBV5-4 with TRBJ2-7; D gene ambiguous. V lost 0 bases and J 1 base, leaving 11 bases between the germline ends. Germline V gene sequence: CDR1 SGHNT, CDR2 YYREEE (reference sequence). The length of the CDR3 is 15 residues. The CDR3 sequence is CASSLDPKKSYEQYF. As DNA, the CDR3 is TGTGCCAGCAGCTTGGACCCTAAAAAATCCTACGAGCAGTACTTC.

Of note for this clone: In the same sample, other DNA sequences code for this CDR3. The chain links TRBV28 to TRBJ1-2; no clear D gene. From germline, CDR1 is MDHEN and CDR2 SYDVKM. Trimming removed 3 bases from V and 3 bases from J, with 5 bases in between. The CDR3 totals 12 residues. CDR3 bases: TGTGCCAGCAGTTTTATGGACTATGGCTACACCTTC. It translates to CASSFMDYGYTF.

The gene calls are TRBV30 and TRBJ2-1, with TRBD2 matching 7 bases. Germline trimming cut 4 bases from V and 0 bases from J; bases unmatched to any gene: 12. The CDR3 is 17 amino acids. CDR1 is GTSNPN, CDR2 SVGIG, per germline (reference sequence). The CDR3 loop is CAWKPPWGGSSYNEQFF. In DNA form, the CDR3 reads TGTGCCTGGAAACCCCCCTGGGGGGGGAGCTCCTACAATGAGCAGTTCTTC.

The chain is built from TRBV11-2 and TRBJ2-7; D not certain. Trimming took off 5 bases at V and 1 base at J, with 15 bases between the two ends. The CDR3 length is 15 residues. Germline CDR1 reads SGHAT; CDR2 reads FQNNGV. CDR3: CASSIPGSQSYEQYF. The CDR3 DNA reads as TGTGCCAGCAGCATTCCTGGGTCGCAATCCTACGAGCAGTACTTC.

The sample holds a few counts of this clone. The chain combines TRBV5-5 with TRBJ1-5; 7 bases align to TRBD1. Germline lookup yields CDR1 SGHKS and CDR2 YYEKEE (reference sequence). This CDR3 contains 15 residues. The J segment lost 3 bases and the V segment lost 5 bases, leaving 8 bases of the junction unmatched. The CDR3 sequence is CASSATGSDNQPQHF. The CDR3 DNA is TGTGCCAGCAGTGCGACAGGGAGTGACAATCAGCCCCAGCATTTT.

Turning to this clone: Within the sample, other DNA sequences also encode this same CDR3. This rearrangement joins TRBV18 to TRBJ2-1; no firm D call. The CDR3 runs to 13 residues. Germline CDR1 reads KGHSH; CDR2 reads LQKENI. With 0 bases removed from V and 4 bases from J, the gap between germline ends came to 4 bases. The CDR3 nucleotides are TGTGCCAGCTCACCACCTGGGTACAATGAGCAGTTCTTC. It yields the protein CASSPPGYNEQFF. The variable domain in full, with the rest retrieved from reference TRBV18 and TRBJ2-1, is NAGVMQNPRHLVRRRGQEARLRCSPMKGHSHVYWYRQLPEEGLKFMVYLQKENIIDESGMPKERFSAEFPKEGPSILRIQQVVRGDSAAYFCASSPPGYNEQFFGPGTRLTVL.

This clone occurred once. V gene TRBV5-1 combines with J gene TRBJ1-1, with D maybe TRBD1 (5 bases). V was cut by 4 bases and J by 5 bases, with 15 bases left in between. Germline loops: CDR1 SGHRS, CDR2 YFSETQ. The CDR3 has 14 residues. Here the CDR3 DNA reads TGCGCCAGCAGCGCCGGGACGTTGGGGACTGAAGCTTTCTTT. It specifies CASSAGTLGTEAFF.

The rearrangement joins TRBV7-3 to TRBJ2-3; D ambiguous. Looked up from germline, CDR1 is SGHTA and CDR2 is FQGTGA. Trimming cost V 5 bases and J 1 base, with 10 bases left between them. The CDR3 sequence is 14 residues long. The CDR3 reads CASSGAGGTDTQYF. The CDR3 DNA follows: TGTGCCAGCAGCGGAGCTGGCGGCACAGATACGCAGTATTTT.

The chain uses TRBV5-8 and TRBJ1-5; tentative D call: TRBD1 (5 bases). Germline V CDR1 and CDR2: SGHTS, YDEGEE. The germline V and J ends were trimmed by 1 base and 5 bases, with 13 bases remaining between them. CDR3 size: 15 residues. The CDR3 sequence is CASSLYPGTDQPQHF. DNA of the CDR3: TGTGCCAGCAGCTTGTATCCAGGGACTGATCAGCCCCAGCATTTT.

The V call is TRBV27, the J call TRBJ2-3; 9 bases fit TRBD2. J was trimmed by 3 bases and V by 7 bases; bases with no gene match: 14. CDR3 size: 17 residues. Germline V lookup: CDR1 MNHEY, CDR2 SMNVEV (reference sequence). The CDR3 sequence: CASIRVVAGVGTDTQYF. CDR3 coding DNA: TGTGCCAGCATTCGGGTGGTAGCGGGAGTGGGTACAGATACGCAGTATTTT.

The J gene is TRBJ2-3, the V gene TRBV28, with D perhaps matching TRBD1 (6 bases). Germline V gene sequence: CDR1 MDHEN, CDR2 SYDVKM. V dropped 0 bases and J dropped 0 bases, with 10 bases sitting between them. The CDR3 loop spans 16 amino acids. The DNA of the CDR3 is TGTGCCAGCAGTTTATGGACAGGTACCAGCACAGATACGCAGTATTTT. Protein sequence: CASSLWTGTSTDTQYF.

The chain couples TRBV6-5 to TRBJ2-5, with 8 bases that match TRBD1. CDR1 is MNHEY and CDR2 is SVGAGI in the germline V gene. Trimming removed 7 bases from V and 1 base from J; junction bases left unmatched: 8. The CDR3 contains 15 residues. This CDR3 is CASTIRTGTQETQYF. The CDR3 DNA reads TGTGCCAGCACCATAAGGACAGGGACCCAAGAGACCCAGTACTTC.

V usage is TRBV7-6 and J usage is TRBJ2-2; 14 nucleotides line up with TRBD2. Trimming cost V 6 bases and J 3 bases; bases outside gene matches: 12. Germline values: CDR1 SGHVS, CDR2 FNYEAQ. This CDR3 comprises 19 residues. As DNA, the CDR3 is TGTGCCAGCAGACCCAAGGGACTAGCGGGAGTACCCTACACCGGGGAGCTGTTTTTT. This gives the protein CASRPKGLAGVPYTGELFF.

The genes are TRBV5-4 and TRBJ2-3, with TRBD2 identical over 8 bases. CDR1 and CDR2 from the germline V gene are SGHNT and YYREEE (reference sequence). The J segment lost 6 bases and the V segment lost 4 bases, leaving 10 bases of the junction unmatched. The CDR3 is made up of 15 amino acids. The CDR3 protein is CASSPGGAGFDTQYF. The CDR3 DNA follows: TGTGCCAGCAGCCCGGGGGGGGCGGGTTTCGATACGCAGTATTTT.

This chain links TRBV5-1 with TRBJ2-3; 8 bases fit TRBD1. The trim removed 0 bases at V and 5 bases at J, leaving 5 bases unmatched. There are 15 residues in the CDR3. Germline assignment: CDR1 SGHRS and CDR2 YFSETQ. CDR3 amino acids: CASSLVGRGQDTQYF. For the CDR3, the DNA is TGCGCCAGCAGCTTGGTGGGCAGGGGGCAAGATACGCAGTATTTT.

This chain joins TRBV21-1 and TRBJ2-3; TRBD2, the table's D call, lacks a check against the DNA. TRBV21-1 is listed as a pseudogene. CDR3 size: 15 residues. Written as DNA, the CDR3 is TGTGCCAGCAGCCCCCCCCGCGGGAGCACAGATACGCAGTATTTT. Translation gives CASSPPRGSTDTQYF.

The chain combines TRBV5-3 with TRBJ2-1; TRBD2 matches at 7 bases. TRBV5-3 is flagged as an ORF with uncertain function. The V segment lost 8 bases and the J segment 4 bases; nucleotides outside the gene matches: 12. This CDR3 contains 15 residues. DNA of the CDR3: TGTGCCAGCGAAGGCGGGAGCCTATATTACAATGAGCAGTTCTTC. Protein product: CASEGGSLYYNEQFF.

The DNA for the CDR3 is TGTGCCAGCAGTTTTCCCTACACTGAAGCTTTCTTT. It is translated as CASSFPYTEAFF. This rearrangement joins TRBV28 to TRBJ1-1; D gene unclear. In germline, CDR1 is MDHEN, CDR2 SYDVKM. Trimming stripped 3 bases from V and 3 bases from J, with 5 bases between. The CDR3 runs 12 residues.

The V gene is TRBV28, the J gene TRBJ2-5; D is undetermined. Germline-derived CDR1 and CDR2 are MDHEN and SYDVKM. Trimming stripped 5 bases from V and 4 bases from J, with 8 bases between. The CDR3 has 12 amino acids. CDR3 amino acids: CASSTGPETQYF. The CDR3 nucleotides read TGTGCCAGCAGTACTGGCCCAGAGACCCAGTACTTC.

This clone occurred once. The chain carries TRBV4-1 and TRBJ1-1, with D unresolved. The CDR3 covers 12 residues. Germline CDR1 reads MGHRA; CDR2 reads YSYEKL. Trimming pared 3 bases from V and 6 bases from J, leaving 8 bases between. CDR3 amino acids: CASSHAMSEAFF. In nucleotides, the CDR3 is TGCGCCAGCAGCCATGCAATGTCTGAAGCTTTCTTT.

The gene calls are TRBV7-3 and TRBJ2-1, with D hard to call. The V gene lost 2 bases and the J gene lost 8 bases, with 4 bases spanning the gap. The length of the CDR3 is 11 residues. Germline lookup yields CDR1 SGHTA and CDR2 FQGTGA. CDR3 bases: TGTGCCAGCAGCTTAGGCCATGAGCAGTTCTTC. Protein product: CASSLGHEQFF. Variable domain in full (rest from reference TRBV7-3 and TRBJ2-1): GAGVSQTPSNKVTEKGKYVELRCDPISGHTALYWYRQSLGQGPEFLIYFQGTGAADDSGLPNDRFFAVRPEGSVSTLKIQRTERGDSAVYLCASSLGHEQFFGPGTRLTVL.